This T cell receptor beta chain was observed in a study of cytomegalovirus exposure and HLA in healthy donors. This clone is termed medium-sized (0.01 to 0.1%). In the PCR, 60 Vbeta and 13 Jbeta primers were used. Produced via immunoSEQ multiplex PCR; TCRdb's table is partial and in-frame only. This table holds approximately 79,000 clones, 70% to 85% found once. The length of the CDR3 is 12 residues. V gave up 3 bases and J gave up 10 bases, with 10 bases separating them. The germline V gene has CDR1 MNHEY and CDR2 SMNVEV (reference sequence). What was sequenced was PBMCs. The chain links TRBV27 to TRBJ2-1; the D gene is possibly TRBD2 (7 bases). The sequence derives from a man aged 40-49 years in good health and CMV-seropositive. This CDR3 is CASSLGGREQFF. The CDR3 nucleotides are TGTGCCAGCAGTTTGGGGGGGCGGGAGCAGTTCTTC.